This T cell receptor beta chain is drawn from a study of Ad26.COV2.S vaccination and SARS-CoV-2 variants (dated by TCRdb to 2020 to 2022). Study-level background: Donors in the vaccine arm were drawn from COV1001, a phase I-IIa trial of Ad26.COV2.S in healthy adults that was multicentre, randomized, double-blind and placebo-controlled. TCRbeta repertoire sequencing was used to assess the specificity and breadth of SARS-CoV-2-reactive T cell receptors after Ad26.COV2.S vaccination. The TCR-sequenced set comprised around 30 samples: some 20 Ad26.COV2.S vaccine recipients, 5 placebo recipients and 8 SARS-CoV-2 convalescent individuals. Dosing of Ad26.COV2.S was intramuscular, at either 5x10^10 or 1x10^11 viral particles, delivered as one shot or as two shots spaced 56 days apart. Investigators remained blinded to trial group allocation during experiments and outcome assessment. Participants in the trial were split at random into five groups of five each, receiving low-dose or high-dose Ad26.COV2.S once or twice, or else placebo on both occasions. The study at large found these results: Spike-specific TCR breadth was higher in Ad26.COV2.S recipients than in placebo recipients (P = 0.0014). After vaccination, spike-specific CD8+ and CD4+ T cell responses were reported to show substantial breadth. The study was not powered for comparison of responses between vaccine doses or regimens. It was noted by the authors that total T cell responses may have been underestimated by the TCR breadth and depth analyses. Vaccine and placebo recipients had comparable non-spike TCR breadth, which fits with the vaccine containing only spike.

Concerning this clone itself: Its antigen remains undetermined. No base qualities exist here, and no much larger clone lies one base off it.

The sample's treatment or condition, from its label and the paper: roughly 19 received Ad26.COV2.S at low or high dose, single or two shots; several received placebo; per-sample allocation not given. Repertoires of vaccine and placebo recipients were sequenced from samples collected on day 63 after the first injection. Between 29 July and 7 August 2020, Cohort 1b enrolled about two dozen adults aged 18-55 years at one site in Boston, USA. Ad26.COV2.S was a replication-incompetent adenovirus type 26 vector that expressed a prefusion-stabilized SARS-CoV-2 spike protein derived from the original Wuhan strain. The immunoSEQ Assay was used to sequence TCRbeta CDR3 regions. After extraction, genomic DNA underwent amplification by bias-controlled multiplex PCR, followed by high-throughput sequencing. The study's processing was this. To quantify the absolute abundance of every unique TCRbeta CDR3 region, sequences were collapsed and filtered. Usable DNA was measured by amplifying reference genes present in all nucleated cells, and TCRbeta template counts were normalized to that usable DNA to estimate T cell fraction. Repertoire TCRs were annotated as SARS-CoV-2-specific when V gene, CDR3 amino acid sequence and J gene were exactly matched to a known reactive TCR set. The reference SARS-CoV-2 TCR set was obtained from MIRA and was filtered for enrichment in COVID-19-positive ImmuneCODE repertoires, whereby public or cross-reactive TCRs were removed. Based on the MIRA antigens, annotated TCRs were further analysed at the level of specific ORF or position within ORF. Breadth was defined as annotated unique rearrangements over total unique productive rearrangements; depth was the summed frequency of those rearrangements. Group comparisons of TCR breadth used two-sided Wilcoxon rank-sum tests. TCRdb provides this immuneACCESS table in a form limited to in-frame rearrangements. Some clones are lacking; in checked studies, under half of them reflect an unresolved V gene, and why the rest are absent is not known. V and J calls and clone size follow that table, whereas D and trimming were derived from the DNA. Counted in this sample were under 500,000 clones; around 92% of them appeared once. The ten largest make up roughly 1.7% of the sample.

This specimen consisted of peripheral blood, obtained in a trial of Ad26.COV2.S vaccine versus placebo. This clonotype was sampled from a person aged 18-65 years who received the Ad26.COV2.S COVID-19 vaccine or a placebo.

This receptor has the CDR3 CASSPDARYEQYF. The nucleotides read TGTGCCAGCAGTCCAGACGCACGCTACGAGCAGTACTTC. The chain joins TRBV12-3 or TRBV12-4 to TRBJ2-7; confidence is insufficient to name the D gene. The junction shows trimming of 5 bases on V and 3 bases on J, plus 11 bases between the germline ends. From the cysteine through the phenylalanine, the CDR3 covers 13 amino acids. CDR3 DNA is the only sequence kept; it has 39 bases, read in frame from the first base.